This paragraph covers one T cell receptor (beta chain) sequence. The CDR3 covers 15 residues. Germline values: CDR1 MNHEY, CDR2 SMNVEV (reference sequence). V gave up 3 bases and J gave up 3 bases, with 15 bases separating them. The table came from immunoSEQ multiplex PCR; TCRdb's copy has only in-frame clones and leaves some out. Of about 6,800 clones in the sample, about 88% were seen once. The data were obtained in a study of follicular helper T cells after annual influenza vaccination. As to time point: 2015-2016 season, 7 days after influenza vaccination. V usage is TRBV27 and J usage is TRBJ2-7; D is perhaps TRBD2 (5 bases). The receptor was derived from an adult who received the influenza vaccine. This sample comprised CXCR5+ CD38- circulating T follicular helper cells from blood, obtained 7 days after influenza vaccination. Described subset: circulating Tfh, non-naive CD4+CXCR5+PD-1+ (ICOS+CD38+ or ICOS-CD38-). As DNA, the CDR3 is TGTGCCAGCAGTTTGGCGGGTAGAGCGGTCTACGAGCAGTACTTC. Protein sequence: CASSLAGRAVYEQYF.